This T cell receptor (beta chain) was retrieved from a study of blood T cell repertoires in COVID-19. The table came from immunoSEQ multiplex PCR; TCRdb's copy has only in-frame clones and leaves some out. Among fewer than 200,000 clones listed, approximately 90% were seen once. V was clipped by 7 bases and J by 2 bases, with 15 bases between them. This CDR3 region has 13 residues. CDR1 and CDR2 (germline): SQVTM, ANQGSEA. The chain has TRBV29-1 and TRBJ2-7; D not certain. This clonotype was sampled from a man aged 45-65 years who had recovered from COVID-19. The sample was peripheral blood. The CDR3 DNA follows: TGCAGCGCCTACGTGAGAACCGCCTACGAGCAGTACTTC. Protein product: CSAYVRTAYEQYF.